Shown below are 21 T cell receptor beta chains from a single sample sequenced in a study of blood T cell repertoires in COVID-19. Method: immunoSEQ multiplex PCR; TCRdb's copy keeps in-frame clones and lacks some. The data contain 70,000 or so clones, roughly 74% of them singletons. Sequenced: peripheral blood. These receptors were taken from a human donor in a cohort sampled during active COVID-19.

A single count supports this clone. The rearrangement links TRBV5-1 to TRBJ1-2; TRBD1 matches 8 bases. This CDR3 comprises 14 residues. Unmatched junction bases numbered 5, after V lost 0 bases and J lost 7 bases. Germline-derived CDR1 and CDR2 are SGHRS and YFSETQ. The CDR3 coding sequence is TGCGCCAGCAGCTTGGGGCAGGGGGCGGTTGGCTACACCTTC. Translating gives CASSLGQGAVGYTF.

The chain is built from TRBV18 and TRBJ1-1; 7 bases line up with TRBD1. Germline trimming cut 5 bases from V and 1 base from J; bases unmatched to any gene: 4. Germline CDR1 KGHSH, CDR2 LQKENI. The CDR3 sequence is 14 residues long. CDR3 region: CASSRGQENTEAFF. The CDR3 DNA sequence: TGTGCCAGCTCAAGAGGACAGGAGAACACTGAAGCTTTCTTT. The complete variable domain, with remaining parts taken from reference TRBV18 and TRBJ1-1, reads NAGVMQNPRHLVRRRGQEARLRCSPMKGHSHVYWYRQLPEEGLKFMVYLQKENIIDESGMPKERFSAEFPKEGPSILRIQQVVRGDSAAYFCASSRGQENTEAFFGQGTRLTVV.

The V call is TRBV11-2, the J call TRBJ2-3, with 7 positions matching TRBD2. CDR3 length: 14 amino acids. Germline values: CDR1 SGHAT, CDR2 FQNNGV. V dropped 4 bases and J dropped 2; count of bases not matched to a gene: 3. The CDR3 DNA reads TGTGCCAGCAGCTACCGGGACTACACAGATACGCAGTATTTT. Amino acid sequence: CASSYRDYTDTQYF.

This sequence joins TRBV7-2 and TRBJ2-7, with unresolved D. Trimming took 5 bases from V and 0 from J, leaving 14 bases between them. The CDR3 is made up of 15 amino acids. The germline V gene encodes CDR1 SGHTA and CDR2 FQGNSA. CDR3 sequence reads: CASSPVHSSSYEQYF. The CDR3 region has the DNA TGTGCCAGCAGCCCCGTCCACAGCAGCTCCTACGAGCAGTACTTC.

Note on this clone: Lacking the conserved final phenylalanine or tryptophan, this CDR3 likely reflects a read error. It is unclear where the CDR3 begins or ends on the DNA, so no DNA is shown, and the CDR3 is as TCRdb lists it. The V gene is TRBV18, the J gene TRBJ1-2; TRBD1 reflects the table's D call only, with no check against the DNA. Germline CDR1 is KGHSH and CDR2 is LQKENI. The CDR3 is made up of 10 amino acids, end residues included. CDR3 sequence reads: CASSREYRPL.

The chain is built from TRBV7-9 and TRBJ1-2, with TRBD1 identical over 7 bases. V lost 5 bases and J lost 5; bases outside the gene matches: 14. Germline V gives CDR1 SEHNR, CDR2 FQNEAQ (reference sequence). The CDR3 sequence is 16 residues long. DNA for the CDR3: TGTGCCAGCAGCGTATATTCCCCGGGACAGACTTATGGCTACACCTTC. Residues: CASSVYSPGQTYGYTF.

The chain employs TRBV28 and TRBJ2-7, with 7 positions matching TRBD1. Germline CDR1 is MDHEN and CDR2 is SYDVKM. The CDR3 length is 16 residues. V gave up 1 base and J gave up 0 bases; unmatched junction bases: 6. CDR3 nucleotides: TGTGCCAGCAGTTTATCCCAGGGGGACATCTCCTACGAGCAGTACTTC. The encoded protein is CASSLSQGDISYEQYF.

The V call is TRBV28, the J call TRBJ1-6; 10 bases are shared with TRBD1. The CDR3 contains 15 residues. Germline lookup yields CDR1 MDHEN and CDR2 SYDVKM. V was pared by 7 bases and J by 13 bases, with 13 bases of the junction left unmatched. The chain's CDR3 is CASNTQSGTGAPLHF. The DNA of the CDR3 is TGTGCCAGCAACACCCAGTCCGGGACAGGGGCCCCCCTCCACTTT.

This sequence joins TRBV7-7 and TRBJ2-5; 10 nucleotides agree with TRBD1. The trim removed 5 bases at V and 2 bases at J, leaving 5 bases unmatched. This CDR3 contains 15 residues. Germline CDR1 reads SSHAT; CDR2 reads FNYEAQ (reference sequence). DNA for the CDR3: TGTGCCAGCAGCATCGGGACAGGGGCTCAAGAGACCCAGTACTTC. It is translated as CASSIGTGAQETQYF.

V and J are TRBV28 and TRBJ1-6; perhaps TRBD1 as D (5 bases). The length of the CDR3 is 14 residues. Germline-derived CDR1 and CDR2 are MDHEN and SYDVKM. The germline V and J ends were trimmed by 10 bases and 9 bases, with 19 bases remaining between them. CDR3 sequence reads: CATHSDSITSPLHF. The CDR3 DNA reads as TGTGCCACGCACAGCGACAGTATAACTTCACCCCTCCACTTT.

This clone showed up just a few times. V gene TRBV27 combines with J gene TRBJ2-5; D might be TRBD2 (5 bases). CDR1 and CDR2 from the germline V gene are MNHEY and SMNVEV (reference sequence). Trimming cost V 0 bases and J 4 bases, with 12 bases left between them. The CDR3 runs to 15 residues. CDR3 amino acids: CASSLSKVARETQYF. Written as DNA, the CDR3 is TGTGCCAGCAGTTTATCGAAGGTAGCGAGAGAGACCCAGTACTTC.

The chain uses TRBV5-1 and TRBJ2-7; TRBD2 matches at 8 bases. With 2 bases clipped from V and 3 bases from J, the junction kept 7 bases outside the gene matches. The CDR3 is 15 residues long. The germline V gene encodes CDR1 SGHRS and CDR2 YFSETQ. The CDR3 here is CASSLGTSGGYEQYF. The CDR3 DNA is TGCGCCAGCAGCTTAGGCACAAGCGGGGGCTACGAGCAGTACTTC. The complete variable domain, with remaining parts taken from reference TRBV5-1 and TRBJ2-7, reads KAGVTQTPRYLIKTRGQQVTLSCSPISGHRSVSWYQQTPGQGLQFLFEYFSETQRNKGNFPGRFSGRQFSNSRSEMNVSTLELGDSALYLCASSLGTSGGYEQYFGPGTRLTVT.

The chain is built from TRBV3-1 (or the pseudogene TRBV3-2) and TRBJ2-7, with 12 bases that match TRBD2. The ends lost 4 bases at V and 6 bases at J; junction bases unmatched: 4. From germline, CDR1 is LGHDT and CDR2 YNNKEL (reference sequence). The CDR3 is made up of 14 amino acids. The CDR3 DNA reads as TGTGCCAGCAGCCGACTAGCGGGAGTGCGCGAGCAGTACTTC. Protein: CASSRLAGVREQYF.

J is TRBJ1-1 and V is TRBV19, with D possibly matching TRBD1 (5 bases). V was clipped by 3 bases and J by 1 base, with 9 bases between them. Germline V CDR1 and CDR2: LNHDA, SQIVND (reference sequence). The CDR3 spans 14 residues. The CDR3 is CASSIRQGNTEAFF. The DNA for the CDR3 is TGTGCCAGTAGTATCCGGCAGGGGAACACTGAAGCTTTCTTT.

V gene TRBV23-1 combines with J gene TRBJ2-7, with 11 bases identical to TRBD1. TRBV23-1 carries the ORF label, with uncertain function. The V gene end was trimmed by 3 bases and the J gene end by 2 bases; junction bases not matched to a gene: 3. This CDR3 comprises 15 residues. CDR3 amino acids: CASSQGQGGAYEQYF. CDR3 bases: TGCGCCAGCAGTCAGGGACAGGGGGGAGCCTACGAGCAGTACTTC.

This clone was seen only a few times. This sequence joins TRBV9 and TRBJ2-7, with 8 bases lining up with TRBD2. The junction had 8 bases not matched to a gene; V was cut back by 3 bases and J by 6 bases. The CDR3 totals 14 residues. Germline V lookup: CDR1 SGDLS, CDR2 YYNGEE. CDR3 sequence: CASSAGGTRGEQYF. For the CDR3, the DNA is TGTGCCAGCAGCGCCGGCGGGACTAGAGGCGAGCAGTACTTC.

V gene TRBV2 combines with J gene TRBJ2-7, with 7 bases matching TRBD1. The germline CDR1 and CDR2 sequences are SNHLY and FYNNEI. This CDR3 has 14 amino acids. V trimming: 8 bases; J trimming: 0 bases; junction bases outside the gene matches: 7. CDR3 loop: CASCRDSASYEQYF. DNA for the CDR3: TGTGCCAGCTGCCGGGACAGTGCCTCCTACGAGCAGTACTTC.

DNA for the CDR3: TGTGCCAGCAGCCTCGCCGGGCACTCAGGGGGAGGCTACACCTTC. This translates into CASSLAGHSGGGYTF. The V and J genes are TRBV27 and TRBJ1-2; TRBD1 agrees at 7 bases. Trimming took 6 bases from V and 8 from J; bases not matched to a gene: 15. Germline-derived CDR1 and CDR2 are MNHEY and SMNVEV (reference sequence). The CDR3 spans 15 residues.

The rearrangement links TRBV19 to TRBJ2-6, with D perhaps matching TRBD2 (6 bases). The length of the CDR3 is 15 residues. V was cut by 7 bases and J by 2 bases, with 12 bases left in between. Germline V gives CDR1 LNHDA, CDR2 SQIVND (reference sequence). CDR3 coding DNA: TGTGCCAGTACCTTGGAGGGTACTGGGGCCAACGTCCTGACTTTC. This codes for CASTLEGTGANVLTF.

This clone was seen only a few times. The V gene is TRBV7-9, the J gene TRBJ2-7, with 11 bases identical to TRBD2. CDR1 and CDR2 (germline): SEHNR, FQNEAQ (reference sequence). J lost 3 bases, V lost 5 bases, and 3 bases had no gene match. CDR3 length equals 14 residues. The CDR3 is CASSPGLAGYEQYF. CDR3 nucleotide sequence: TGTGCCAGCAGCCCAGGACTAGCGGGCTACGAGCAGTACTTC.

V is TRBV6-2 or TRBV6-3 and J is TRBJ1-4, with TRBD1 identical over 8 bases. Germline loops: CDR1 MNHEY, CDR2 SVGEGT. CDR3 length: 18 amino acids. Trimming took 2 bases from V and 0 from J; bases not matched to a gene: 8. In DNA form, the CDR3 reads TGTGCCAGCAGTTACCCACGGACAGGGAGGGCAACTAATGAAAAACTGTTTTTT. Amino acids: CASSYPRTGRATNEKLFF.